The clone carrying this T cell receptor (beta chain) was seen a handful of times. No antigen is known for it. Time point specified: patch test 1, 2 weeks after DPC sensitization. Documented treatment: therapeutic diphenylcyclopropenone sensitization with weekly scalp DPC. Blood draws came before every patch-test application. Blood, whole and unfractionated, served as the source for total RNA extraction. With 5 bases removed from V and 5 bases from J, the gap between germline ends came to 18 bases. CDR1 DFQATT and CDR2 SNEGSKA come from the germline V gene (reference sequence). The length of the CDR3 is 14 residues. TCRdb redid the calling of the RACE reads with MiXCR, one entry per CDR3 protein. The sample has about 360,000 distinct CDR3 sequences, approximately 5.1% seen once; the top ten hold under 3%. The data originate from a study of human T cells and chemical hapten exposure. Study at large: On the upper back, patch tests were applied with 0.01% DPC and read at 6 days. Findings and limits, study-wide: Relative to controls, expanded TCRs formed significantly more large CDR3 similarity clusters.

The chain combines TRBV20-1 with TRBJ1-2; D is possibly TRBD1 (5 bases). The receptor was isolated from a woman aged 45-59 years with alopecia areata. Some clones in this sample may be carry-over from other donors' samples. The input for sequencing was whole blood, taken in connection with sensitization to the hapten diphenylcyclopropenone (DPC). In nucleotides, the CDR3 is TGCAGTGCTGAGCACTTGGACAACTCTTATGGCTACACCTTC. Its translation is CSAEHLDNSYGYTF.